This T cell receptor (beta chain) emerged from a study of OX40 agonist ivuxolimab in advanced cancers. At the level of the study: Cancers in dose escalation were hepatocellular, melanoma, renal cell and head and neck. Study findings and constraints: At 0.1-3.0 mg/kg, partial responders had clonal expansion among the lowest observed. Average numbers of expanded clones were greater in CD8+ T cells than in CD4+.

Cycle 7 day 1, cycle 4 day 1, and baseline were the timepoints at which blood was sampled. Sequencing used immunoSEQ multiplex PCR; TCRdb keeps in-frame clones, though not all of them. The sample has under 100,000 clones, 84% seen once. On this clone itself: The antigen is not known. Compared with germline, one end of the junction differs, possibly owing to a read error.

CDR1 and CDR2 from the germline V gene are LGHNA and YNFKEQ. This CDR3 contains 14 residues. The chain joins TRBV4-2 to TRBJ2-1; TRBD1 matches 7 bases. Here the sequenced sample was CD4+ or CD8+ T cells sorted from blood, taken in a trial of the OX40 agonist ivuxolimab. The receptor's source is an adult with an advanced solid tumor such as melanoma, head and neck, liver or kidney cancer. Written as DNA, the CDR3 is TGTGCCAGCAGCCAAGAAGGCCTGAAGGGACAGATCCTCTTC. This codes for CASSQEGLKGQILF.